This TCR beta chain was recorded in a study of post-analysis software for immune sequencing data. The table lists this clonotype with a few counts. Unique molecular identifiers were built into the TCR beta cDNA libraries. TCRdb passed the PCR reads through MiXCR, listing each CDR3 protein once. The sample contains roughly 180,000 distinct CDR3 sequences, approximately 31% of which appear only once. This receptor was obtained from a girl between 10 and 17 years old with multiple sclerosis. Material: blood.

CDR3 DNA sequence: TGTGCCAGCAGCCAAGTGAATATGGCTGGAAACGAGCAGTACTTC. Protein sequence: CASSQVNMAGNEQYF. The rearrangement uses TRBV3-1 and TRBJ2-4; D gene unclear. Near its end, the DNA agrees better with TRBJ2-7, so the J call may be wrong. The germline CDR1 and CDR2 sequences are LGHDT and YNNKEL (reference sequence). The CDR3 has 15 residues.